The 8 T cell receptor beta chains presented below share a single source sample, sequenced in a study of shared clonotypes between healthy human individuals. The data were produced by immunoSEQ multiplex PCR, yet TCRdb's version contains in-frame clones alone and is incomplete. The table has more than 900,000 clones, 75% to 80% seen once. Sequenced sample: memory CD4+ T cells from PBMCs. Documented subset: CD45RA-negative fraction. Source of these receptors: a man between 18 and 29 years old in good health. Some clones in this sample may be carry-over from other donors' samples.

The gene calls are TRBV2 and TRBJ1-2; 11 bases align to TRBD1. The germline V gene encodes CDR1 SNHLY and CDR2 FYNNEI. CDR3 size: 15 residues. Losses at the gene ends were 6 bases for V and 4 bases for J; bases not matched to a gene: 7. This chain's CDR3 is CASRPDRGRAYGYTF. The CDR3 nucleotides are TGTGCCAGCAGACCGGACAGGGGGCGTGCCTATGGCTACACCTTC.

This chain joins TRBV28 and TRBJ1-2; 8 nucleotides line up with TRBD1. The CDR3 spans 16 residues. The germline V gene encodes CDR1 MDHEN and CDR2 SYDVKM. The J segment lost 8 bases and the V segment lost 5 bases, leaving 16 bases of the junction unmatched. The CDR3 is CASSPTLDRGYLGYTF. In DNA form, the CDR3 reads TGTGCCAGCAGTCCCACCCTCGACAGGGGTTATTTGGGCTACACCTTC.

The chain recombines TRBV14 with TRBJ2-1, with D perhaps TRBD1 or TRBD2 (5 bases each). Germline loops: CDR1 SGHDN, CDR2 FVKESK. The CDR3 extends over 15 amino acids. V was clipped by 4 bases and J by 7 bases, with 17 bases between them. The CDR3 sequence is CASSRTGTARNEQFF. The CDR3 nucleotides read TGTGCCAGCAGCCGGACCGGGACCGCCAGGAATGAGCAGTTCTTC.

The rearrangement links TRBV16 to TRBJ2-5; 9 bases are shared with TRBD1. The CDR3 contains 15 residues. The junction had 8 bases not matched to a gene; V was cut back by 4 bases and J by 5 bases. The germline V gene has CDR1 KGHSY and CDR2 FQNENV. The CDR3 nucleotides read TGTGCCAGCAGCCCCCACAGGGGGCAAAGGGAGACCCAGTACTTC. Protein: CASSPHRGQRETQYF.

This clone was counted between two and nine times. The genes are TRBV7-8 and TRBJ2-7; 9 positions match TRBD2. Germline V gene data show CDR1 as SGHVS and CDR2 as FQNEAQ. The CDR3 is 15 amino acids. Losses at the gene ends were 6 bases for V and 2 bases for J; bases not matched to a gene: 8. CDR3 amino acids: CASRRAGGGTYEQYF. CDR3 sequence (DNA): TGTGCCAGCAGGAGGGCGGGAGGGGGAACCTACGAGCAGTACTTC.

The rearrangement joins TRBV19 to TRBJ2-1, with 7 positions matching TRBD2. This CDR3 contains 16 residues. V shed 0 bases and J 6 bases; nucleotides not matched to a gene: 8. The V gene's germline CDR1 is LNHDA and CDR2 SQIVND (reference sequence). CDR3 residues: CASSIDPGLPFNEQFF. CDR3 nucleotide sequence: TGTGCCAGTAGTATAGATCCGGGACTACCCTTCAATGAGCAGTTCTTC. Drawing the rest from reference TRBV19 and TRBJ2-1, the complete variable domain is DGGITQSPKYLFRKEGQNVTLSCEQNLNHDAMYWYRQDPGQGLRLIYYSQIVNDFQKGDIAEGYSVSREKKESFPLTVTSAQKNPTAFYLCASSIDPGLPFNEQFFGPGTRLTVL.

This chain connects TRBV28 to TRBJ1-2, with 12 nucleotides matching TRBD1. The germline V gene encodes CDR1 MDHEN and CDR2 SYDVKM. The CDR3 length is 19 residues. Trimming took 5 bases from V and 9 from J; bases not matched to a gene: 22. This chain's CDR3 is CASSHRPGTGGVLPLSYTF. The CDR3, as DNA: TGTGCCAGCAGTCATCGACCGGGGACAGGGGGCGTCCTGCCATTAAGCTACACCTTC.

The chain carries TRBV28 and TRBJ2-1; the D is unclear. Germline loops: CDR1 MDHEN, CDR2 SYDVKM. The V end lost 8 bases, the J end lost 4 bases, and 21 bases lay between the germline ends. CDR3 length: 16 residues. CDR3 nucleotide sequence: TGTGCCAGCGCCACGGTAAAGGGCTCGAGGTACAATGAGCAGTTCTTC. This gives the protein CASATVKGSRYNEQFF.